This T cell receptor (beta chain) was observed in a study of cytomegalovirus exposure and HLA in healthy donors. General study points: Across all donors, roughly uniform sequencing depth was an assumption of the presence/absence analyses. Previously analyzed data showed that most TCR beta V segments were productive at a frequency of about 87% or about 30%. Most TCR sequences were uncommon, yet certain public TCRs appeared in many donors. The authors listed about 170 TCR beta chains as cytomegalovirus-associated.

The study ran its PCR with 60 Vbeta and 13 Jbeta primers. Here immunoSEQ multiplex PCR was the method, and the copy in TCRdb shows in-frame clones only, minus some. Of around 100,000 clones detected, 78% appear once; the ten largest clones hold approximately 4%. CDR3 length: 14 amino acids. CDR1 SGHVS and CDR2 FQNEAQ come from the germline V gene. Details on this clone: Its antigen is unidentified. The junction departs from germline at one end; a sequencing error may be responsible.

V and J are TRBV7-8 and TRBJ1-2; 9 nucleotides line up with TRBD1. The clonotype was recovered from a woman between 35 and 50 years old in good health and CMV-seropositive. The specimen was PBMCs. CDR3 sequence reads: CASSFDRGNYGHTF. The DNA of the CDR3 is TGTGCCAGCAGCTTCGACAGGGGGAACTATGGCCACACCTTC.